This T cell receptor (beta chain) was documented in a study of technical replicates of blood from a handful of donors. The germline gives CDR1 SGHRS, CDR2 YFSETQ. There are 16 residues in the CDR3. The V gene end was trimmed by 1 base and the J gene end by 5 bases; junction bases not matched to a gene: 9. The protocol was immunoSEQ multiplex PCR, while the TCRdb copy is restricted to in-frame clones and leaves out a portion. The table records fewer than 80,000 clones, 85% to 90% of them present only once. This chain uses TRBV5-1 with TRBJ2-7; 10 bases fit TRBD2. This TCR was sampled from a human donor in good health. Some clones in this sample may be carry-over from other donors' samples. Sequenced: PBMCs. The chain's CDR3 is CASSLNVLAGINEQYF. The CDR3 bases are TGCGCCAGCAGCTTGAACGTACTAGCGGGAATAAACGAGCAGTACTTC.